The 9 T cell receptor beta chains below were found in one sample sequenced in a study of T cell changes during pregnancy in multiple sclerosis. Repertoires were generated with immunoSEQ multiplex PCR, while TCRdb's copy carries only in-frame clones and drops some. The data hold fewer than 90,000 clones, with over 80% observed a single time. The sequencing used peripheral blood, collected in the first trimester of pregnancy. The receptors derive from a female donor with multiple sclerosis, enrolled in a pregnancy study.

J is TRBJ2-5 and V is TRBV9, with 11 bases lining up with TRBD2. CDR3 size: 19 residues. V trimming: 4 bases; J trimming: 1 base; junction bases outside the gene matches: 15. CDR1 is SGDLS, CDR2 YYNGEE, per germline. The CDR3 coding sequence is TGTGCCAGCAGCCGAGGTCGGACGACTAGCGGGGACCTCCAAGAGACCCAGTACTTC. Protein product: CASSRGRTTSGDLQETQYF.

The rearrangement links TRBV5-1 to TRBJ1-5; a possible D gene is TRBD1 (5 bases). V was trimmed by 2 bases and J by 1 base, leaving 16 bases between them. This CDR3 spans 17 amino acids. Germline V gives CDR1 SGHRS, CDR2 YFSETQ. DNA of the CDR3: TGCGCCAGCAGCTTCCCTTATCCCCAGGGAAGCAATCAGCCCCAGCATTTT. It specifies CASSFPYPQGSNQPQHF.

The CDR3 sequence is CASSPPGSGRLYEQYF. The CDR3 DNA follows: TGTGCCAGCTCACCACCGGGTAGCGGGAGGCTCTACGAGCAGTACTTC. This chain uses TRBV18 with TRBJ2-7; TRBD2 matches at 10 bases. This CDR3 has 16 amino acids. Germline values: CDR1 KGHSH, CDR2 LQKENI. The V segment lost 0 bases and the J segment 3 bases; nucleotides outside the gene matches: 5.

The rearrangement joins TRBV9 to TRBJ2-1; TRBD2 might be the D (5 bases). CDR1 and CDR2 from the germline V gene are SGDLS and YYNGEE. The CDR3 length is 15 residues. V dropped 4 bases and J dropped 0 bases, with 11 bases sitting between them. CDR3: CASSHGESSYNEQFF. The CDR3 DNA follows: TGTGCCAGCAGCCACGGGGAGAGCTCCTACAATGAGCAGTTCTTC. Full variable domain (missing parts from reference TRBV9 and TRBJ2-1): DSGVTQTPKHLITATGQRVTLRCSPRSGDLSVYWYQQSLDQGLQFLIQYYNGEERAKGNILERFSAQQFPDLHSELNLSSLELGDSALYFCASSHGESSYNEQFFGPGTRLTVL.

The gene calls are TRBV7-6 and TRBJ2-2; 9 nucleotides match TRBD1. After removal of 5 bases from V and 1 base from J, the junction contained 5 bases not matched to a gene. CDR3 size: 16 residues. The germline V gene encodes CDR1 SGHVS and CDR2 FNYEAQ. CDR3 DNA: TGTGCCAGCAGCCGTTGGACAGGGGTGAACACCGGGGAGCTGTTTTTT. It is translated as CASSRWTGVNTGELFF.

V and J are TRBV5-1 and TRBJ2-1, with 8 nucleotides matching TRBD2. This CDR3 is built from 16 residues. Trimming removed 1 base from V and 4 bases from J; junction bases left unmatched: 7. CDR1 is SGHRS, CDR2 YFSETQ, per germline. The CDR3 nucleotides are TGCGCCAGCAGCTTGTTTGCGTTAGCGGGATACAATGAGCAGTTCTTC. It specifies CASSLFALAGYNEQFF.

The CDR3 DNA follows: TGTGCCAGCAGTCCGACAGGGAACTATGGCTACACCTTC. It encodes CASSPTGNYGYTF. V gene TRBV6-5 combines with J gene TRBJ1-2, with TRBD1 matching 7 bases. Looked up from germline, CDR1 is MNHEY and CDR2 is SVGAGI. After removal of 5 bases from V and 2 bases from J, the junction contained 2 bases not matched to a gene. This CDR3 is built from 13 residues.

The chain employs TRBV7-3 and TRBJ2-7; 10 positions agree with TRBD1. The CDR3 length is 14 residues. With V trimmed by 6 bases and J by 7 bases, 9 bases remained unmatched. Germline V gene lookup returns CDR1 SGHTA and CDR2 FQGTGA. Here the CDR3 reads CASSARQGAREQYF. The CDR3 DNA sequence: TGTGCCAGCAGTGCACGACAGGGGGCGAGAGAGCAGTACTTC.

This chain links TRBV2 with TRBJ2-7; 10 positions agree with TRBD1. The CDR3 covers 15 residues. CDR1 SNHLY and CDR2 FYNNEI come from the germline V gene. V trimming: 4 bases; J trimming: 2 bases; junction bases outside the gene matches: 5. CDR3 nucleotide sequence: TGTGCCAGCAGTGCTCGACAGGGGGCCGCCTACGAGCAGTACTTC. Amino acid sequence: CASSARQGAAYEQYF. The entire variable domain, with the rest obtained from reference TRBV2 and TRBJ2-7, is as follows: EPEVTQTPSHQVTQMGQEVILRCVPISNHLYFYWYRQILGQKVEFLVSFYNNEISEKSEIFDDQFSVERPDGSNFTLKIRSTKLEDSAMYFCASSARQGAAYEQYFGPGTRLTVT.